This is a list of T cell receptor beta chains from one sample in a study of OX40 agonist ivuxolimab in advanced cancers. This table comes from immunoSEQ multiplex PCR, and its TCRdb copy is limited to in-frame clones, with some not included. The sample contains under 150,000 clones, 85% to 95% of which appear only once. The sequenced sample was CD4+ or CD8+ T cells sorted from blood, obtained in a trial of the OX40 agonist ivuxolimab. The receptors were sampled from an adult with an advanced solid tumor such as melanoma, head and neck, liver or kidney cancer. The CDR3 runs from the conserved cysteine through the conserved F or W. The D gene is left open where the match is weak. The size field is filled for only some rows; it gives once, few, many or a size class.

CDR3 length,clone size,D gene,V gene,J gene,CDR3 DNA,CDR3 protein
15,once,NA,TRBV28,TRBJ2-3,TGTGCCAGCAGGGTGAAGCCCAGTGACACAGATACGCAGTATTTT,CASRVKPSDTDTQYF
13,NA,NA,TRBV4-1,TRBJ1-6,TGCGCCAGCAGCCAATTACCGGGTCTCACCCTCCACTTT,CASSQLPGLTLHF
12,NA,NA,TRBV4-1,TRBJ2-3,TGCGCCAGCAGACGGGGCACAGATACGCAGTATTTT,CASRRGTDTQYF
14,NA,TRBD2,TRBV5-6,TRBJ2-7,TGTGCCAGCAGCTATAGCGGGGGGGCTTACGAGCAGTACTTC,CASSYSGGAYEQYF
14,NA,NA,TRBV6-5,TRBJ1-1,TGTGCCAGCAGTTACTCCGGGGTCCGCACTGAAGCTTTCTTT,CASSYSGVRTEAFF
13,NA,TRBD1,TRBV5-1,TRBJ2-5,TGCGCCAGCAGCATACAGGGGCAAGAGACCCAGTACTTC,CASSIQGQETQYF
15,NA,TRBD2,TRBV7-8,TRBJ2-1,TGTGCCAGCAGCTTGAGCGGGGGTTCCTACAATGAGCAGTTCTTC,CASSLSGGSYNEQFF
16,NA,NA,TRBV5-1,TRBJ2-5,TGCGCCAGCAGCTTGGATTCGGGTCGGACAAAAGAGACCCAGTACTTC,CASSLDSGRTKETQYF
15,once,TRBD1,TRBV11-3,TRBJ2-7,TGTGCCAGCAGCATAGGGACAGGGGGCCTGTACGAGCAGTACTTC,CASSIGTGGLYEQYF
14,NA,NA,TRBV28,TRBJ2-1,TGTGCCAGCACCGTTCGGGGGACGGCGGATGAGCAGTTCTTC,CASTVRGTADEQFF
13,NA,NA,TRBV19,TRBJ1-1,TGTGCCAGTAGTATCCCCATGGGCACTGAAGCTTTCTTT,CASSIPMGTEAFF
12,NA,NA,TRBV7-2,TRBJ1-6,TGTGCCAGCAGCTTAGATAATTCACCCCTCCACTTT,CASSLDNSPLHF
14,NA,NA,TRBV27,TRBJ1-2,TGTGCCAGCTGGACAGTTAGGGCCGACTATGGCTACACCTTC,CASWTVRADYGYTF
14,once,NA,TRBV7-2,TRBJ2-7,TGTGCCAGCAGCTTAGGCGGGGTAATCTACGAGCAGTACTTC,CASSLGGVIYEQYF
16,NA,NA,TRBV14,TRBJ2-7,TGTGCCAGCAGCCAAGCCGTTAGTAGGGGACGCTACGAGCAGTACTTC,CASSQAVSRGRYEQYF
15,NA,NA,TRBV25-1,TRBJ1-1,TGTGCCAGCAGTGAATCGATGGTCGGGACCACTGAAGCTTTCTTT,CASSESMVGTTEAFF
18,NA,NA,TRBV5-6,TRBJ1-6,TGTGCCAGCAGCTTGGACGGGGGGCGCGGATCCTATAATTCACCCCTCCACTTT,CASSLDGGRGSYNSPLHF
14,NA,TRBD2,TRBV7-6,TRBJ2-1,TGTGCCAGCAGCGAATCTCCGGGACTAGCAATGCAGTTCTTC,CASSESPGLAMQFF
14,NA,NA,TRBV5-1,TRBJ2-5,TGCGCCAGCAGTTTCGACACCGGCAGGCAGACCCAGTACTTC,CASSFDTGRQTQYF
15,few,TRBD1,TRBV6-5,TRBJ2-7,TGTGCCAGCAGTTACAGGGACAGGGGATCGTACGAGCAGTACTTC,CASSYRDRGSYEQYF
15,NA,TRBD1,TRBV18,TRBJ2-1,TGTGCCAGCTCACTCGGACAGGGGACTTACAATGAGCAGTTCTTC,CASSLGQGTYNEQFF